The 7 T cell receptor beta chains below were found in one sample sequenced in a study of shared clonotypes between healthy human individuals. Repertoires were generated with immunoSEQ multiplex PCR, while TCRdb's copy carries only in-frame clones and drops some. Here the sample spans around 940,000 clones, about 80% being singletons. Sample: memory CD4+ T cells sorted from blood. Subset described: CD45RA-negative fraction. These TCRs come from a man between 18 and 35 years old in good health.

This clone was observed once. V and J are TRBV11-3 and TRBJ1-3; D remains unclear. CDR3 length: 16 amino acids. Trimming shortened V by 1 base and J by 0 bases, and 10 bases separated the two germline ends. Germline CDR1 is SGHNT and CDR2 is YENEEA. CDR3 sequence (DNA): TGTGCCAGCAGCTTAGGCTCCGGACTCTCTGGAAACACCATATATTTT. Residues: CASSLGSGLSGNTIYF.

The V call is TRBV7-2, the J call TRBJ1-5, with TRBD1 as a possible D gene (6 bases). This CDR3 spans 16 amino acids. The V and J ends lost 2 bases and 6 bases respectively, with 17 bases between them. Germline-derived CDR1 and CDR2 are SGHTA and FQGNSA. The CDR3 here is CASSLRDIRSGQPQHF. The CDR3 DNA sequence: TGTGCCAGCAGCTTAAGGGACATTCGGTCGGGTCAGCCCCAGCATTTT. Full variable domain (rest looked up from reference TRBV7-2 and TRBJ1-5): GAGVSQSPSNKVTEKGKDVELRCDPISGHTALYWYRQSLGQGLEFLIYFQGNSAPDKSGLPSDRFSAERTGGSVSTLTIQRTQQEDSAVYLCASSLRDIRSGQPQHFGDGTRLSIL.

This chain uses TRBV6-1 with TRBJ1-4; TRBD1 is a possible D gene (5 bases). The CDR3 is 16 amino acids. The ends were cut back, 4 bases at V and 5 bases at J, with 17 bases in the middle. CDR1 MNHNS and CDR2 SASEGT come from the germline V gene. The CDR3 sequence: CASSAGAQRSNEKLFF. CDR3 coding DNA: TGTGCCAGCAGTGCTGGGGCACAGCGCTCAAATGAAAAACTGTTTTTT.

The V gene is TRBV5-1, the J gene TRBJ1-1, with D unresolved. V was pared by 6 bases and J by 1 base, with 4 bases between. The CDR3 runs to 11 residues. Germline CDR1 SGHRS, CDR2 YFSETQ. CDR3 loop: CASTSNTEAFF. Written as DNA, the CDR3 is TGCGCCAGCACCTCGAACACTGAAGCTTTCTTT.

This clone was seen just once. The rearrangement joins TRBV4-1 to TRBJ1-1; the D gene is possibly TRBD1 (5 bases). The germline V gene encodes CDR1 MGHRA and CDR2 YSYEKL. The CDR3 is 17 amino acids. Trimming took 4 bases from V and 1 from J, leaving 19 bases between them. CDR3 coding DNA: TGCGCCAGCAGCCGAAAAATATACGGGGCCGAGAACACTGAAGCTTTCTTT. Its translation: CASSRKIYGAENTEAFF.

This clone was detected many times. The chain has TRBV10-3 and TRBJ2-1, with D hard to call. This CDR3 spans 9 amino acids. The germline CDR1 and CDR2 sequences are ENHRY and SYGVKD. Trimming removed 8 bases at V and 10 bases at J, with 6 bases between. Written as DNA, the CDR3 is TGTGCCATCGTGGCGGAGCAGTTCTTC. Translating it yields CAIVAEQFF.

The rearrangement links TRBV6-6 to TRBJ2-7, with TRBD1 matching over 9 bases. CDR3 size: 15 residues. The V gene end was trimmed by 0 bases and the J gene end by 6 bases; junction bases not matched to a gene: 6. Per the germline V gene, CDR1 is MNHNY and CDR2 is SVGAGI (reference sequence). CDR3 nucleotide sequence: TGTGCCAGCAGTTACTCGTTGGGACAGGGAGGCGAGCAGTACTTC. Translation: CASSYSLGQGGEQYF.